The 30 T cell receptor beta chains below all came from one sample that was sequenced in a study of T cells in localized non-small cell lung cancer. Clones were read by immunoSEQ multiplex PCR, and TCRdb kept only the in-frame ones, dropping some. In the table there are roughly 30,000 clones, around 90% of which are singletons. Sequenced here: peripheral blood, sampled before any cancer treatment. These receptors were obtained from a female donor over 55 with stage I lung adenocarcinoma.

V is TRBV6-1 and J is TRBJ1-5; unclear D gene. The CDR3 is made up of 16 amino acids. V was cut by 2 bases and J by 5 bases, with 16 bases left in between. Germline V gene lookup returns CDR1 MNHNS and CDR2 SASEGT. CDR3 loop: CASSESAYREYQPQHF. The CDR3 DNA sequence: TGTGCCAGCAGTGAATCCGCTTATAGGGAATATCAGCCCCAGCATTTT.

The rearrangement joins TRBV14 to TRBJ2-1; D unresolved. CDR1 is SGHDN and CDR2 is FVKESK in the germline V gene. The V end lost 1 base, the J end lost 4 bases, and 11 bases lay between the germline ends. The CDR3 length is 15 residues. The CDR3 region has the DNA TGTGCCAGCAGCCAAGGTCTAGTGGAATACAATGAGCAGTTCTTC. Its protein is CASSQGLVEYNEQFF.

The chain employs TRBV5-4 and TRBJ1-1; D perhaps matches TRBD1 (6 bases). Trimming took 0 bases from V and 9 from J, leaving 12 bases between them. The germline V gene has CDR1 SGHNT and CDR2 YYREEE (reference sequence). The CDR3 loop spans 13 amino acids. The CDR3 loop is CASSLDRADKAFF. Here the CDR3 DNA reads TGTGCCAGCAGCTTGGACAGGGCCGACAAAGCTTTCTTT.

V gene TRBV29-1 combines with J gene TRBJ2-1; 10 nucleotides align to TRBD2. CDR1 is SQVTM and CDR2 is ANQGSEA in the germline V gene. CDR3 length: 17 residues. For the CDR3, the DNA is TGCAGTTTCCGGGGCAGGGAGACTAGCGGGCGCTACAATGAGCAGTTCTTC. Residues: CSFRGRETSGRYNEQFF.

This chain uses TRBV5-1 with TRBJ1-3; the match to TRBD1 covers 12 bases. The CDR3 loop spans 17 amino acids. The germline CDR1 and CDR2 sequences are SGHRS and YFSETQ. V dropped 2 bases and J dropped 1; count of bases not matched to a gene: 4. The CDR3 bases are TGCGCCAGCAGCTTAAGGGACAGGGGGCATTCTGGAAACACCATATATTTT. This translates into CASSLRDRGHSGNTIYF.

This CDR3 is CASSPGQGLNTF. CDR3 in DNA: TGCGCCAGCAGCCCGGGACAGGGATTAAACACCTTC. The chain couples TRBV5-1 to TRBJ1-2; TRBD1 aligns across 9 bases. This CDR3 is built from 12 residues. The germline V gene has CDR1 SGHRS and CDR2 YFSETQ. The junction had 7 bases not matched to a gene; V was cut back by 4 bases and J by 12 bases. Using reference TRBV5-1 and TRBJ1-2 for the parts outside the CDR3, the full variable domain is KAGVTQTPRYLIKTRGQQVTLSCSPISGHRSVSWYQQTPGQGLQFLFEYFSETQRNKGNFPGRFSGRQFSNSRSEMNVSTLELGDSALYLCASSPGQGLNTFGSGTRLTVV.

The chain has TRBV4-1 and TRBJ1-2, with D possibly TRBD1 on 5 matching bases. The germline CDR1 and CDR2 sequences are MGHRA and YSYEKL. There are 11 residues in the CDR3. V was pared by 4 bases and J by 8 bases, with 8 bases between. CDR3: CASSPPGGYTF. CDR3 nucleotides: TGCGCCAGCAGCCCCCCAGGGGGCTACACCTTC.

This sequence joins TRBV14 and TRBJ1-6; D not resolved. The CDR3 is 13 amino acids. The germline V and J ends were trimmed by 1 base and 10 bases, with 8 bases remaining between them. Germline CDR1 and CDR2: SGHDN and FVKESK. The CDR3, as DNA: TGTGCCAGCAGCCAAGCGTTACGGTCACCCCTCCACTTT. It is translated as CASSQALRSPLHF.

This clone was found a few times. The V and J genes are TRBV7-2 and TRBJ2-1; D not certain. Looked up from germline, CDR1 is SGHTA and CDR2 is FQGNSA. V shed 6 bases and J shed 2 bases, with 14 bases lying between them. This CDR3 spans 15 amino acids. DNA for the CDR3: TGTGCCAGCAGACCCACTTGGACGGCCTACAATGAGCAGTTCTTC. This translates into CASRPTWTAYNEQFF.

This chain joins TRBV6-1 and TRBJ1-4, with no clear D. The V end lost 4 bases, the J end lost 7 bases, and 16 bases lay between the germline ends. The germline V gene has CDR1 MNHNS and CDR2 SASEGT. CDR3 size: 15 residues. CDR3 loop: CASSVQERVGEKLFF. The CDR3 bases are TGTGCCAGCAGTGTGCAGGAAAGGGTGGGTGAAAAACTGTTTTTT.

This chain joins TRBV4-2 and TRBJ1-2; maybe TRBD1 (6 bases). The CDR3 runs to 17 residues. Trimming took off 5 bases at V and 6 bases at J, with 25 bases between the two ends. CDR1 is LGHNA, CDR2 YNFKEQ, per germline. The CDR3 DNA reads TGTGCCAGCAGCGGCCGACCAGGGGCACTCACGGTCGATGGCTACACCTTC. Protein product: CASSGRPGALTVDGYTF.

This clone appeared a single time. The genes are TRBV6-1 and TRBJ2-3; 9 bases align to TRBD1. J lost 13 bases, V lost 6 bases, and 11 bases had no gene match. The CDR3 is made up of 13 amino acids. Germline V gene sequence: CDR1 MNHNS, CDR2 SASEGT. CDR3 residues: CASRRDLGQGKYF. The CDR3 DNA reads TGTGCCAGCAGGAGAGACCTGGGACAGGGCAAGTATTTT.

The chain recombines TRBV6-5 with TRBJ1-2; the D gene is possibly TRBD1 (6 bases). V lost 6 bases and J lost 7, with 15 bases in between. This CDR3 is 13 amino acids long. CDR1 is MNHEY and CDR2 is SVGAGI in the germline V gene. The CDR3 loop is CASSPEGVSGYTF. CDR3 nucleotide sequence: TGTGCCAGCAGCCCCGAGGGGGTTAGTGGCTACACCTTC.

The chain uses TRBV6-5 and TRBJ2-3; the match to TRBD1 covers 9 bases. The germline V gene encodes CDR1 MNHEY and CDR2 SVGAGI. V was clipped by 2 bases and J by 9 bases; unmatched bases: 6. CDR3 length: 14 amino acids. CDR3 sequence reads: CASSYRGQGTTQYF. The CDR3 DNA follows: TGTGCCAGCAGTTACAGGGGACAGGGTACGACGCAGTATTTT.

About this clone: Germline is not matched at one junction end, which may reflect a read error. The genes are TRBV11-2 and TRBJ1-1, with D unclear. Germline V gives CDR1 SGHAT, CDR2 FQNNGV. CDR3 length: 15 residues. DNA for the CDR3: TGTGCCAGCAGCTTAATCTCTCCACCCCGCGGGCCTCTCAGTTTT. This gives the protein CASSLISPPRGPLSF.

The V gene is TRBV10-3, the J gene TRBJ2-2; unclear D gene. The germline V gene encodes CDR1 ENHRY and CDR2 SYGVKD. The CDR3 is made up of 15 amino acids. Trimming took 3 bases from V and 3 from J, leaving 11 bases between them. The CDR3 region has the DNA TGTGCCATCAGTGATTTAATTGAGGACACCGGGGAGCTGTTTTTT. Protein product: CAISDLIEDTGELFF.

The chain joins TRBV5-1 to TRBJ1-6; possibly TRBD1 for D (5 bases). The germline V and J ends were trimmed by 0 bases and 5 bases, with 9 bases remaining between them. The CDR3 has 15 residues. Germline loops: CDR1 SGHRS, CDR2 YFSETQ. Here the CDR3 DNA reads TGCGCCAGCAGCTTGGAGGGGCCACATAATTCACCCCTCCACTTT. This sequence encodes CASSLEGPHNSPLHF.

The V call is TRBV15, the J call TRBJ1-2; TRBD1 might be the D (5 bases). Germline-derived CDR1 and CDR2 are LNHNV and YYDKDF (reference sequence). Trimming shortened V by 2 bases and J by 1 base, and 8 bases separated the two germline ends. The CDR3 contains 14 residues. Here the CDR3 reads CATSRPGINYGYTF. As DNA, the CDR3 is TGTGCCACCAGCAGACCAGGGATTAACTATGGCTACACCTTC.

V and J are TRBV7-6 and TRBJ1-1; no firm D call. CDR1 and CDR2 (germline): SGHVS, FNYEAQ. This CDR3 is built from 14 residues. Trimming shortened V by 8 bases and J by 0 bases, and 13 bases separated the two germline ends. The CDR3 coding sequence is TGTGCCAGCCGCGTCAACCCCTTGAACACTGAAGCTTTCTTT. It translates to CASRVNPLNTEAFF.

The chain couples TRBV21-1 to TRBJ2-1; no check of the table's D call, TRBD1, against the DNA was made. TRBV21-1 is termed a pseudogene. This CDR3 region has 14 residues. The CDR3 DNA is TGTGCCAGCAGCACTTCGGACAGTAACAATGAGCAGTTCTTC. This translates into CASSTSDSNNEQFF.

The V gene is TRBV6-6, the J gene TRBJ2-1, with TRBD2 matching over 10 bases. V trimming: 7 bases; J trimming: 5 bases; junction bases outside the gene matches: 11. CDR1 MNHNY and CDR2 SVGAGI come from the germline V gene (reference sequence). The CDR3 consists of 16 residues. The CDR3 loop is CASNLGLAAFNNEQFF. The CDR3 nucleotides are TGTGCCAGCAACTTAGGACTAGCGGCCTTTAACAATGAGCAGTTCTTC.

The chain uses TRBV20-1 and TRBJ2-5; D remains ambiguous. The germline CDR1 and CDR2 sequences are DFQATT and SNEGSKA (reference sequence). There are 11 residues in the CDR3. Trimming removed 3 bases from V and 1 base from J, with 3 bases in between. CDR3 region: CSASSQETQYF. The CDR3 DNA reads TGCAGTGCTAGCAGCCAAGAGACCCAGTACTTC.

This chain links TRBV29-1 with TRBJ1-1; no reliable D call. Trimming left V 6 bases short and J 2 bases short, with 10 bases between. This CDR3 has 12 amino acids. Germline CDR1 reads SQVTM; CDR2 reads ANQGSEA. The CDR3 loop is CSVLRDNTEAFF. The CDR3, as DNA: TGCAGCGTCCTGCGAGATAACACTGAAGCTTTCTTT.

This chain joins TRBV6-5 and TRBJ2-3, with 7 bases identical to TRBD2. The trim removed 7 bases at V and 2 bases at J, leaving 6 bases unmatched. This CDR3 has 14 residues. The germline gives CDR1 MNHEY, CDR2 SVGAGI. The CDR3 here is CASTPSGPTDTQYF. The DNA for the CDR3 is TGTGCCAGCACCCCTAGCGGTCCCACAGATACGCAGTATTTT.

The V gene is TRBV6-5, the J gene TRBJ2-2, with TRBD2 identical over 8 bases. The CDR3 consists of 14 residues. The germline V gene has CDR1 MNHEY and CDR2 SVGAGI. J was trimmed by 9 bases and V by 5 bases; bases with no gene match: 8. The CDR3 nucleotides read TGTGCCAGCAGTCCCGGGACTAGTAATAGGGAGCTGTTTTTT. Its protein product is CASSPGTSNRELFF.

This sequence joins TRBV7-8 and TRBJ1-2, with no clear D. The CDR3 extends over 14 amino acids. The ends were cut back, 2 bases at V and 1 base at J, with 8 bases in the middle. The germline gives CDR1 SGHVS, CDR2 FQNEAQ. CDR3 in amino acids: CASSLPTGNYGYTF. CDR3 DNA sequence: TGTGCCAGCAGCTTACCGACGGGTAACTATGGCTACACCTTC.

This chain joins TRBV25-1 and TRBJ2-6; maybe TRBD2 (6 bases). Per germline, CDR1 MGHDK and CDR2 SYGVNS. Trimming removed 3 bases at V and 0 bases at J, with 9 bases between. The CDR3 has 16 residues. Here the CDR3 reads CASSDSGISGANVLTF. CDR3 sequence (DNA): TGTGCCAGCAGTGATAGCGGCATCTCTGGGGCCAACGTCCTGACTTTC. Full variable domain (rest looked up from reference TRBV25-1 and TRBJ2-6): EADIYQTPRYLVIGTGKKITLECSQTMGHDKMYWYQQDPGMELHLIHYSYGVNSTEKGDLSSESTVSRIRTEHFPLTLESARPSHTSQYLCASSDSGISGANVLTFGAGSRLTVL.

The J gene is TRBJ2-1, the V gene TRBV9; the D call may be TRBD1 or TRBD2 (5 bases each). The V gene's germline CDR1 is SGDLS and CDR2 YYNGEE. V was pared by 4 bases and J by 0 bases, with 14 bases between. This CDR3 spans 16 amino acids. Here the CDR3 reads CASSPGTLGSYNEQFF. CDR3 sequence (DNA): TGTGCCAGCAGCCCCGGGACGCTGGGCTCCTACAATGAGCAGTTCTTC.

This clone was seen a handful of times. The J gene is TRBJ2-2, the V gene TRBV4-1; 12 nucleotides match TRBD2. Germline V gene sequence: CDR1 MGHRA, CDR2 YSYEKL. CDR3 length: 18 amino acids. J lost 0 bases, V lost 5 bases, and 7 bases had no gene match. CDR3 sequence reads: CASSKTSGRIANTGELFF. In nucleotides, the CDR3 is TGCGCCAGCAGCAAAACTAGCGGGAGGATCGCGAACACCGGGGAGCTGTTTTTT.

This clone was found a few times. For the CDR3, the DNA is TGTGCCAGCAGCTTAACCACCGGGACAGGCTACGAGCAGTACTTC. Amino acids: CASSLTTGTGYEQYF. The chain has TRBV13 and TRBJ2-7, with 8 positions matching TRBD1. This CDR3 comprises 15 residues. Germline V CDR1 and CDR2: PRHDT, FYEKMQ (reference sequence). Germline trimming cut 2 bases from V and 3 bases from J; bases unmatched to any gene: 6.